The 9 T cell receptor beta chains given below trace back to one sample, sequenced in a study of T cell responses to AZD1222 COVID-19 vaccine. Data came from immunoSEQ multiplex PCR; TCRdb stores just in-frame clones and leaves some out. Among about 85,000 clones listed, around 90% were seen once. Specimen: peripheral blood, collected 28 days after the second AZD1222 dose. Receptors originate from an adult who received the AZD1222 COVID-19 vaccine.

The CDR3 nucleotides read TGTGCCAGCAGCGCCTCTAGTGTAGCCCTCCACGAGCAGTACTTC. Protein sequence: CASSASSVALHEQYF. V is TRBV7-9 and J is TRBJ2-7; D is unclear. Trimming left V 5 bases short and J 5 bases short, with 19 bases between. CDR1 is SEHNR, CDR2 FQNEAQ, per germline (reference sequence). This CDR3 spans 15 amino acids.

The rearrangement links TRBV3-1 (or the pseudogene TRBV3-2) to TRBJ1-1, with 9 bases lining up with TRBD1. This CDR3 is built from 16 residues. The germline gives CDR1 LGHDT, CDR2 YNNKEL (reference sequence). J was trimmed by 5 bases and V by 1 base; bases with no gene match: 8. The chain's CDR3 is CASSQGWGQGYTEAFF. The CDR3 DNA reads TGTGCCAGCAGCCAAGGGTGGGGACAGGGCTATACTGAAGCTTTCTTT.

For the CDR3, the DNA is TGTGCCAGCAACAGGGAGGCCTTTCGTGAGCAGTTCTTC. Amino acid sequence: CASNREAFREQFF. The chain carries TRBV12-3 or TRBV12-4 and TRBJ2-1; the D gene could be TRBD1 or TRBD2 (6 bases each). The length of the CDR3 is 13 residues. V lost 7 bases and J lost 9, with 16 bases in between.

The chain combines TRBV6-4 with TRBJ2-7; D is unclear. The V end lost 8 bases, the J end lost 3 bases, and 5 bases lay between the germline ends. Germline CDR1 is MRHNA and CDR2 is SNTAGT. The CDR3 covers 10 residues. Here the CDR3 DNA reads TGTGCCAGCGGATTCTACGAGCAGTACTTC. This encodes CASGFYEQYF.

V usage is TRBV21-1 and J usage is TRBJ2-7; TRBD1 is the table's D call and was not checked against the DNA. TRBV21-1 is listed as a pseudogene. The CDR3 runs to 16 residues. The CDR3 protein is CASPPVRWSGLHEQYF. The CDR3 coding sequence is TGTGCCAGCCCCCCGGTTAGGTGGTCTGGGCTCCACGAGCAGTACTTC.

The CDR3 is CATSRSSGRGTGELFF. The CDR3 DNA sequence: TGTGCCACCAGCAGGAGTAGCGGGAGGGGCACCGGGGAGCTGTTTTTT. The chain links TRBV15 to TRBJ2-2; 11 bases line up with TRBD2. The J segment lost 4 bases and the V segment lost 3 bases, leaving 4 bases of the junction unmatched. Germline V gene data show CDR1 as LNHNV and CDR2 as YYDKDF (reference sequence). The CDR3 has 16 amino acids.

A single count supports this clone. V usage is TRBV4-3 and J usage is TRBJ1-4; TRBD1 aligns across 8 bases. The CDR3 runs to 15 residues. V was clipped by 1 base and J by 2 bases; unmatched bases: 0. CDR1 and CDR2 from the germline V gene are LGHNA and YSLEER. CDR3 sequence (DNA): TGCGCCAGCAGCCAAGGACAGGGGACTAATGAAAAACTGTTTTTT. The encoded protein is CASSQGQGTNEKLFF.

Only a few counts were recorded for this clone. The chain is built from TRBV7-9 and TRBJ1-3; TRBD1 aligns across 7 bases. The CDR3 is 14 residues long. V lost 5 bases and J lost 1; bases outside the gene matches: 2. Germline V CDR1 and CDR2: SEHNR, FQNEAQ (reference sequence). The DNA for the CDR3 is TGTGCCAGCAGCCCACAGGGGTCTGGAAACACCATATATTTT. This encodes CASSPQGSGNTIYF.

The V call is TRBV19, the J call TRBJ1-2, with TRBD1 matching 8 bases. The CDR3 loop spans 14 amino acids. Germline lookup yields CDR1 LNHDA and CDR2 SQIVND (reference sequence). Losses at the gene ends were 7 bases for V and 4 bases for J; bases not matched to a gene: 8. As DNA, the CDR3 is TGTGCCAGTATGGGGACAGGTAGTGTCTATGGCTACACCTTC. Its translation: CASMGTGSVYGYTF.